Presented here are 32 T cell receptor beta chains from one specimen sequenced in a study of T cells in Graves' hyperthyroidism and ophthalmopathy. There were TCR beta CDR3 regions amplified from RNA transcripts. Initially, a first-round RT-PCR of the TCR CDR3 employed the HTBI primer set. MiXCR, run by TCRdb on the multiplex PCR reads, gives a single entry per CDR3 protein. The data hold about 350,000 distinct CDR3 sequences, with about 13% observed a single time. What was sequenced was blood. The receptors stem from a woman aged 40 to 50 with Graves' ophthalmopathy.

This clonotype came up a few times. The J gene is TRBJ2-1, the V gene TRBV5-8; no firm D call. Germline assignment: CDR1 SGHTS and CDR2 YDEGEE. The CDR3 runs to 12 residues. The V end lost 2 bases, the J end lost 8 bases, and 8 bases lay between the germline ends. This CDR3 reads CASSFRWDEQFF. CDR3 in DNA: TGTGCCAGCAGCTTCCGGTGGGATGAGCAGTTCTTC.

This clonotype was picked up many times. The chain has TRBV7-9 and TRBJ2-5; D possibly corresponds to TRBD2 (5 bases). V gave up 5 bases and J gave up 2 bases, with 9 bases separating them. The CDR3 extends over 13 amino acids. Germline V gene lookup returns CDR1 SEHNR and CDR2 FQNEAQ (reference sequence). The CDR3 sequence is CASSARLQETQYF. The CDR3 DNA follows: TGTGCCAGCAGCGCGAGACTACAAGAGACCCAGTACTTC. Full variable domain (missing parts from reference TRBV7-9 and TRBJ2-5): DTGVSQNPRHKITKRGQNVTFRCDPISEHNRLYWYRQTLGQGPEFLTYFQNEAQLEKSRLLSDRFSAERPKGSFSTLEIQRTEQGDSAMYLCASSARLQETQYFGPGTRLLVL.

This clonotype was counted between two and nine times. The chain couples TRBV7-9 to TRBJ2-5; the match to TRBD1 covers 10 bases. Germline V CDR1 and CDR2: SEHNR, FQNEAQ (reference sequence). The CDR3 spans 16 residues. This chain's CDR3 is CQTTPSVDRGVETQYF. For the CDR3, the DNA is TGTCAAACAACACCCAGCGTGGACAGGGGGGTGGAGACCCAGTACTTC.

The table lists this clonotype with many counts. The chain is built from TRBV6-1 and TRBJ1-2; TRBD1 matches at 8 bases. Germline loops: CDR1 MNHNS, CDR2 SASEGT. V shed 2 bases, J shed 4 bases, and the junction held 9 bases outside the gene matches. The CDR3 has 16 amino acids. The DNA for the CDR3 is TGTGCCAGCAGTGAATTAGGGACAGGCCTTAGCTATGGCTACACCTTC. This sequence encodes CASSELGTGLSYGYTF.

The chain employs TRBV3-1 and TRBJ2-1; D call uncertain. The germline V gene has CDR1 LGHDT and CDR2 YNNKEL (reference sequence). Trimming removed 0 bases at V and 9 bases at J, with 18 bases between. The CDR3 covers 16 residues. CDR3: CASSQDFLVVKSEQFF. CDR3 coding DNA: TGTGCCAGCAGCCAAGATTTCTTGGTCGTTAAGAGTGAGCAGTTCTTC.

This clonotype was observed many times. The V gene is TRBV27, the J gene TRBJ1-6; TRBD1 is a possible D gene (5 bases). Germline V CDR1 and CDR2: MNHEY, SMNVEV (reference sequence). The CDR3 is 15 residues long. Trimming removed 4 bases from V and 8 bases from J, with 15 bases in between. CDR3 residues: CASSWAGRVYSPLHF. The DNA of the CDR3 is TGTGCCAGCAGTTGGGCCGGCAGGGTGTATTCACCCCTCCACTTT.

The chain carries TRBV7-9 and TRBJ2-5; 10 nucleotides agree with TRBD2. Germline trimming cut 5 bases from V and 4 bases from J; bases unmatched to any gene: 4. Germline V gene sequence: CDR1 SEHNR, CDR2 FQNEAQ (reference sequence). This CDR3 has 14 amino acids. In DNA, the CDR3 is TGTGCCAGCAGCGAGCGGGGGGGGTCAGAGACCCAGTACTTC. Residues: CASSERGGSETQYF.

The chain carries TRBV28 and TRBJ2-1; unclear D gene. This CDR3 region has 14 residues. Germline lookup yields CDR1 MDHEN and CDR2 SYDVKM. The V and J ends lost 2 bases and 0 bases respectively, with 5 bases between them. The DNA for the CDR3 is TGTGCCAGCAGTTTACGCCCCTCCTACAATGAGCAGTTCTTC. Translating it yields CASSLRPSYNEQFF.

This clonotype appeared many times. In nucleotides, the CDR3 is TGTGCCAGCAGCGAATGGTTGGTCGGCACCGGGGAGCTGTTTTTT. As protein: CASSEWLVGTGELFF. The chain links TRBV11-2 to TRBJ2-2; D ambiguous. Germline CDR1 is SGHAT and CDR2 is FQNNGV. The V end lost 5 bases, the J end lost 4 bases, and 14 bases lay between the germline ends. This CDR3 region has 15 residues.

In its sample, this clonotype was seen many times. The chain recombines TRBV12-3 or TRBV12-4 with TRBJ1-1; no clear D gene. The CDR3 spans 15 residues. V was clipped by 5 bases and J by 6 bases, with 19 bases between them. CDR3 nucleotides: TGTGCCAGCAGTGTATTTGTTGGCCGTAGCGCTGAAGCTTTCTTT. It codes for CASSVFVGRSAEAFF.

The CDR3 DNA follows: TGTGCCAGCAGCTTAGCGGGGGCGCAGGGAAACACCATATATTTT. Its protein is CASSLAGAQGNTIYF. This chain links TRBV11-2 with TRBJ1-3; a possible D gene is TRBD1 (6 bases). Germline V lookup: CDR1 SGHAT, CDR2 FQNNGV. Trimming pared 1 base from V and 4 bases from J, leaving 11 bases between. The length of the CDR3 is 15 residues.

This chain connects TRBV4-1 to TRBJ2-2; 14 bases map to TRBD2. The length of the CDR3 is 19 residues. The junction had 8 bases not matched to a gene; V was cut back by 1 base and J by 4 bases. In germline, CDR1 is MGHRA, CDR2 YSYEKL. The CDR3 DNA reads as TGCGCCAGCAGCCAAGTAGGGACTAGCGGGAGACGTGGCACCGGGGAGCTGTTTTTT. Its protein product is CASSQVGTSGRRGTGELFF.

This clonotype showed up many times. This CDR3 is CASSYSRLAGVGGTGELFF. The CDR3 DNA sequence: TGTGCCAGCAGTTACTCGAGACTAGCGGGGGTCGGAGGCACCGGGGAGCTGTTTTTT. This chain connects TRBV6-7 to TRBJ2-2; 12 bases are a match to TRBD2. TRBV6-7 is designated an ORF whose function remains uncertain. This CDR3 region has 19 residues. Trimming cost V 0 bases and J 4 bases; bases outside gene matches: 9.

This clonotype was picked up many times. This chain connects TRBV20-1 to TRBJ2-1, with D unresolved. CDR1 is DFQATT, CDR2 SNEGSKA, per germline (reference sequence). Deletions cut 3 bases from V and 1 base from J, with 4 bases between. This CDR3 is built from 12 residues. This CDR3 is CSASESYNEQFF. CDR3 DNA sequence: TGCAGTGCTAGCGAATCCTACAATGAGCAGTTCTTC.

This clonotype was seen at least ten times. The CDR3 protein is CASLPRENTEAFF. The DNA for the CDR3 is TGTGCCAGCCTCCCTCGAGAGAACACTGAAGCTTTCTTT. The chain joins TRBV27 to TRBJ1-1; no clear D. This CDR3 region has 13 residues. V shed 8 bases and J shed 1 base, with 11 bases lying between them. Germline V gene sequence: CDR1 MNHEY, CDR2 SMNVEV (reference sequence).

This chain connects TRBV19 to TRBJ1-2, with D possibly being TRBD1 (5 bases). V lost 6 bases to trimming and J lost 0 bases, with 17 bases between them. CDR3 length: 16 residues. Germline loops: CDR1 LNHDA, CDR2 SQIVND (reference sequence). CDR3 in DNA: TGTGCCAGTAGCCCCCGGGACCGAGCGGCTAACTATGGCTACACCTTC. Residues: CASSPRDRAANYGYTF.

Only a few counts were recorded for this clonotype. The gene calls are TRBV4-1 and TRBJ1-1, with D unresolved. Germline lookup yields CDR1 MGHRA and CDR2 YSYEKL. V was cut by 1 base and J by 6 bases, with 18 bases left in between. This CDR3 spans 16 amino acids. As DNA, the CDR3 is TGCGCCAGCAGCCAAGGTGACGGACGGAGTGTCGCTGAAGCTTTCTTT. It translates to CASSQGDGRSVAEAFF.

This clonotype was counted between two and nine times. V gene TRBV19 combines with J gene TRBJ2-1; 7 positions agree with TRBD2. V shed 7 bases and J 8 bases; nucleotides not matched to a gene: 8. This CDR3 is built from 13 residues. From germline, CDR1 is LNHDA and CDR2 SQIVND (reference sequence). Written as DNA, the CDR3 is TGTGCCAGTAACTCTGGGCGGGAGTATGAGCAGTTCTTC. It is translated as CASNSGREYEQFF.

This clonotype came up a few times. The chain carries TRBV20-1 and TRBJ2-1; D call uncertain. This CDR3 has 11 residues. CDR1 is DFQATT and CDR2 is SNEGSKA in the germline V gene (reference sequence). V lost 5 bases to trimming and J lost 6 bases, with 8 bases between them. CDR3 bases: TGCAGTGCTCGGCCGGGCAATGAGCAGTTCTTC. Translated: CSARPGNEQFF.

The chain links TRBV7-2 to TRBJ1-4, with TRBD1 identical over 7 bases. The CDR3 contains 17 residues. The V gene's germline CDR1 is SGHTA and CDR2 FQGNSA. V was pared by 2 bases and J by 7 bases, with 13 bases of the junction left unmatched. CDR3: CASSLTGDWDVGEKLFF. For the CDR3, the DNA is TGTGCCAGCAGCTTAACAGGGGACTGGGACGTGGGTGAAAAACTGTTTTTT.

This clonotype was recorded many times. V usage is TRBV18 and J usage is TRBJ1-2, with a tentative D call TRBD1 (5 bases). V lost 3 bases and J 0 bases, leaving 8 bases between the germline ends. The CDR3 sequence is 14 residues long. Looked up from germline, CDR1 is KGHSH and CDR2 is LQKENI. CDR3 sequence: CASSPPGPNYGYTF. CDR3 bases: TGTGCCAGCTCACCCCCGGGGCCTAACTATGGCTACACCTTC.

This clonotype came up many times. The CDR3 spells CASSFSVALNSPLHF. Here the CDR3 DNA reads TGTGCCAGCAGTTTTTCGGTGGCCCTAAATTCACCCCTCCACTTT. The rearrangement uses TRBV12-3 or TRBV12-4 and TRBJ1-6; D is unresolved. The CDR3 sequence is 15 residues long. V was clipped by 3 bases and J by 7 bases, with 13 bases between them.

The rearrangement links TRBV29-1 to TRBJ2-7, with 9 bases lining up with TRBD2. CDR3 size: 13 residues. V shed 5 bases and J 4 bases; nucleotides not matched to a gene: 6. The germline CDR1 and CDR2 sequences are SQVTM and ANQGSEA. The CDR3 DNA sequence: TGCAGCGTTCGGGCTAGCGGGACATACGAGCAGTACTTC. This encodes CSVRASGTYEQYF.

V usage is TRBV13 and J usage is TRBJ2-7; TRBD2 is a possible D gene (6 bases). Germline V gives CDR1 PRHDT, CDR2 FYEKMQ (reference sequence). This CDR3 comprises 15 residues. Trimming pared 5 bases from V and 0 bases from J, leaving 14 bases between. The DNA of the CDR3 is TGTGCCAGCAGCGGCCTACGGGACTCCTCCTACGAGCAGTACTTC. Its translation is CASSGLRDSSYEQYF.

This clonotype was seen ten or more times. The CDR3 DNA reads as TGTGCCAGCAGCCTTCGGGGTGGCTACGAGCAGTACTTC. Amino acid sequence: CASSLRGGYEQYF. The chain has TRBV12-3 or TRBV12-4 and TRBJ2-7; TRBD2 is a possible D gene (5 bases). The CDR3 is 13 residues long. Trimming removed 6 bases from V and 3 bases from J, with 12 bases in between.

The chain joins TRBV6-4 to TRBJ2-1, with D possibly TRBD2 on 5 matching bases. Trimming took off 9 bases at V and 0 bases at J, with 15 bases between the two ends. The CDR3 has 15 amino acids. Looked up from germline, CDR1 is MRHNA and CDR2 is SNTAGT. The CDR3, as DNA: TGTGCCAGACCCCCCTCGAGGGTCTCCTACAATGAGCAGTTCTTC. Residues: CARPPSRVSYNEQFF.

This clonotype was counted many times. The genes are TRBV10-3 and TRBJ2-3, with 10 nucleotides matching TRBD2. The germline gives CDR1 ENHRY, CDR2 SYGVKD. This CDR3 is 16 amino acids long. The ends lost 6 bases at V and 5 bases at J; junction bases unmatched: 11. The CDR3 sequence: CAISGGLAVRGDTQYF. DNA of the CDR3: TGTGCCATCAGCGGTGGACTAGCGGTCCGCGGAGATACGCAGTATTTT.

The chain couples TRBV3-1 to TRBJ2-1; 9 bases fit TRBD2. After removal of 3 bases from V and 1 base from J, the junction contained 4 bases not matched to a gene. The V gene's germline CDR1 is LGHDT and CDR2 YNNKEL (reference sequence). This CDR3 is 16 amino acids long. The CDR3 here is CASSHASGISYNEQFF. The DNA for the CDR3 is TGTGCCAGCAGCCACGCTAGCGGGATATCCTACAATGAGCAGTTCTTC.

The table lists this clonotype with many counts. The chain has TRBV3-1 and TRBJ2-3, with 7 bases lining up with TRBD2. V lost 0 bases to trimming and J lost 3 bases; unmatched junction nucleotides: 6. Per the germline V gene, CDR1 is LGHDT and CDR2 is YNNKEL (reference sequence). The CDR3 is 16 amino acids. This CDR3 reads CASSQEAGVPTDTQYF. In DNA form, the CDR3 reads TGTGCCAGCAGCCAAGAGGCGGGGGTCCCTACAGATACGCAGTATTTT.

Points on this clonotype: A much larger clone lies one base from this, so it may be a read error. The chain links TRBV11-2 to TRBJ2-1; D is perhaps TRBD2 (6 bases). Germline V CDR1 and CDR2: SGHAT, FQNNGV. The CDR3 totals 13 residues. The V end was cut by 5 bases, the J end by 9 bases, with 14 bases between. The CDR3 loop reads CASSLLKGGEQFF. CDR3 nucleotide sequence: TGTGCCAGCAGCCTGCTTAAGGGAGGTGAGCAGTTCTTC.

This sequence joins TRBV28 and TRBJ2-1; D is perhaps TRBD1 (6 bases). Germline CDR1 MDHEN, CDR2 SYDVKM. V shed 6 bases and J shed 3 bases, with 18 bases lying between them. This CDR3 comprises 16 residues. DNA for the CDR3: TGTGCCAGCAGATCACGCAGAACAGGGAACTACAATGAGCAGTTCTTC. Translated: CASRSRRTGNYNEQFF.

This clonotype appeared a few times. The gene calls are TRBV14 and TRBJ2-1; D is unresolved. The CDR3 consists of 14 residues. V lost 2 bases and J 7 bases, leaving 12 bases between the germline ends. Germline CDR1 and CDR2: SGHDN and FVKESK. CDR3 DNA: TGTGCCAGCAGCCAAATGCGCCGGTGGAATGAGCAGTTCTTC. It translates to CASSQMRRWNEQFF.